This TCR beta chain was sequenced for a study of identical twins. Deletions cut 5 bases from V and 1 base from J, with 17 bases between. The CDR3 spans 16 residues. TCRdb reanalysed the 5' RACE reads using MiXCR and keeps one entry per CDR3 protein. The data show hundreds of thousands of distinct CDR3 sequences, 15% to 20% seen once. Findings of the study overall: Fewer insertions characterized abundant cord blood beta clonotypes, whereas memory repertoires showed none.

This clonotype was picked up a small number of times. Its antigen is as yet unknown. This same sample was also taken into another study, of T cells expressing NK-cell markers.

This sequence joins TRBV12-3 or TRBV12-4 and TRBJ1-1, with unresolved D. This clonotype originated in a young woman in good health. The sequenced sample consisted of PBMCs. CDR3 bases: TGTGCCAGCAGTGGACGAAGGCAGTGGGAGAACACTGAAGCTTTCTTT. Translation: CASSGRRQWENTEAFF.